The entry below describes one T cell receptor beta chain. The protocol was immunoSEQ multiplex PCR, while the TCRdb copy is restricted to in-frame clones and leaves out a portion. The table lists roughly 69,000 clones, around 87% of them singletons. The data originate from a study of control samples from healthy donors and cancer patients. Germline V CDR1 and CDR2: LGHNA, YNFKEQ. The CDR3 covers 14 residues. J gave up 3 bases and V 0 bases, and 0 bases lay outside the gene matches. This chain joins TRBV4-2 and TRBJ2-7; 9 nucleotides line up with TRBD2. This TCR was recovered from a woman in her fifties or sixties with head and neck cancer. Sequenced input: PBMCs. The CDR3 bases are TGTGCCAGCAGCCAAGAACTAGCGGGCTACGAGCAGTACTTC. It encodes CASSQELAGYEQYF.